Judged by abundance, the clone carrying this TCR beta chain is medium-sized. The data stem from a study of graft-versus-host responses after intestinal transplantation. The wider study: Every transplant recipient was induced with anti-thymocyte globulin, then maintained on tacrolimus and steroids for around 3 years.

The CDR3 length is 15 residues. J gave up 5 bases and V 0 bases, and 6 bases lay outside the gene matches. From germline, CDR1 is ENHRY and CDR2 SYGVKD. Generated by immunoSEQ multiplex PCR, the TCRdb table keeps only in-frame clones and is missing some. The sample lists some 11,000 clones, around 32% occurring once. Study-wide points: With peak circulating GvH clone levels came an association with early post-transplant HvG declines.

The TCR originated in a human patient who was an organ donor for intestinal transplantation. This chain joins TRBV10-3 and TRBJ1-2; TRBD1 aligns across 7 bases. The source was alloreactive CD4+ T cells from a mixed lymphocyte reaction culture, collected before transplantation. The subset here: CFSE-low proliferating T cells sorted from roughly six-day pre-transplant mixed lymphocyte reaction (GvH or HvG direction). The CDR3 reads CAISESTGVGYGYTF. CDR3 bases: TGTGCCATCAGTGAGTCCACAGGGGTGGGTTATGGCTACACCTTC.